These 10 T cell receptor beta chains share one sample of origin, sequenced in a study of early stage breast cancer tumors. The method was immunoSEQ multiplex PCR; TCRdb's version includes in-frame clones alone and lacks a portion of them. The data hold about 3,500 clones, with 65% to 80% observed a single time. Sequencing used breast tumor tissue. The source is a person aged 40-50 years with breast cancer.

This clone was counted once. The chain recombines TRBV19 with TRBJ1-5, with D unclear. Germline CDR1 and CDR2: LNHDA and SQIVND (reference sequence). Trimming removed 2 bases at V and 2 bases at J, with 10 bases between. CDR3 size: 15 residues. The CDR3 loop reads CASSILSTGNQPQHF. The CDR3 DNA reads TGTGCCAGTAGTATACTCTCCACCGGCAATCAGCCCCAGCATTTT.

By frequency in the sample, this clone is hyperexpanded. J is TRBJ2-2 and V is TRBV9; TRBD2 matches 12 bases. V gave up 3 bases and J gave up 1 base; unmatched junction bases: 13. Germline loops: CDR1 SGDLS, CDR2 YYNGEE. This CDR3 has 20 amino acids. The CDR3 here is CASSGRPGLAGSLNTGELFF. CDR3 DNA: TGTGCCAGCAGCGGGCGACCGGGACTAGCGGGCTCATTGAACACCGGGGAGCTGTTTTTT.

The CDR3 DNA is TGTGCCAGCAGCTTAAAAAATACAGATACGCAGTATTTT. This codes for CASSLKNTDTQYF. The chain couples TRBV7-3 to TRBJ2-3; D not certain. CDR3 size: 13 residues. Trimming took off 1 base at V and 3 bases at J, with 5 bases between the two ends. Per germline, CDR1 SGHTA and CDR2 FQGTGA.

The chain combines TRBV30 with TRBJ1-5; the D gene is possibly TRBD1 (5 bases). CDR3 size: 17 residues. Per the germline V gene, CDR1 is GTSNPN and CDR2 is SVGIG (reference sequence). Between the trimmed V and J ends, which lost 0 bases and 0 bases, there was a span of 15 bases. For the CDR3, the DNA is TGTGCCTGGAGTGTATGGGGCGAGGGGTATAGCAATCAGCCCCAGCATTTT. Protein product: CAWSVWGEGYSNQPQHF.

The chain links TRBV28 to TRBJ2-7; TRBD1 agrees at 9 bases. Germline CDR1 reads MDHEN; CDR2 reads SYDVKM. Unmatched junction bases numbered 5, after V lost 6 bases and J lost 2 bases. CDR3 length: 14 residues. Here the CDR3 DNA reads TGTGCCAGCAGACCGGGACAGGGCCCCTACGAGCAGTACTTC. Protein product: CASRPGQGPYEQYF.

CDR3 coding DNA: TGTGCCAGCAGTGTGGGGCCAGGGGCCCAAGAGACCCAGTACTTC. Its translation is CASSVGPGAQETQYF. The chain recombines TRBV2 with TRBJ2-5; D is possibly TRBD1 (6 bases). Trimming cost V 4 bases and J 1 base, with 13 bases left between them. Germline V lookup: CDR1 SNHLY, CDR2 FYNNEI. The CDR3 covers 15 residues.

The chain couples TRBV6-4 to TRBJ2-7; D gene unclear. CDR3 length equals 15 residues. The germline V gene has CDR1 MRHNA and CDR2 SNTAGT. V lost 5 bases, J lost 3 bases, and 17 bases lay in between. The DNA for the CDR3 is TGTGCCAGCAGTTACCGACTTTCACTGCGCTACGAGCAGTACTTC. It encodes CASSYRLSLRYEQYF.

This clone was detected once. The V call is TRBV29-1, the J call TRBJ1-3; no clear D. The V gene's germline CDR1 is SQVTM and CDR2 ANQGSEA. V lost 4 bases to trimming and J lost 0 bases, with 22 bases between them. The CDR3 totals 18 residues. Here the CDR3 reads CSVVSFVGEASSGNTIYF. In nucleotides, the CDR3 is TGCAGCGTTGTGTCCTTCGTCGGGGAGGCAAGCTCTGGAAACACCATATATTTT.

This clone was observed a handful of times. The V gene is TRBV4-3, the J gene TRBJ2-7, with 10 positions matching TRBD1. V lost 6 bases, J lost 2 bases, and 7 bases stayed unmatched. CDR1 LGHNA and CDR2 YSLEER come from the germline V gene. The CDR3 has 15 residues. The CDR3 loop reads CASRQTGTGAYEQYF. DNA of the CDR3: TGCGCCAGCAGACAAACCGGGACAGGGGCCTACGAGCAGTACTTC.

The chain couples TRBV13 to TRBJ2-7, with D unresolved. There are 14 residues in the CDR3. Germline-derived CDR1 and CDR2 are PRHDT and FYEKMQ (reference sequence). V lost 5 bases, J lost 4 bases, and 15 bases lay in between. The CDR3 sequence: CASSPRTTSYEQYF. CDR3 DNA sequence: TGTGCCAGCAGCCCCCGGACCACCTCTTACGAGCAGTACTTC.